The source of this TCR beta chain is a study of T cell responses to AZD1222 COVID-19 vaccine. Study-wide background: Second-dose groups at about 4 or about 12 weeks were pooled.

Assay used: immunoSEQ multiplex PCR; TCRdb lists only in-frame clones, some missing. The data contain tens of thousands of clones, more than 75% of them singletons. This sequence was found in an adult in good health. Material: peripheral blood, obtained on day 0 of AZD1222 vaccination.

The CDR3 loop is CASSLTGTVYGYTF. For the CDR3, the DNA is TGTGCCAGCAGTTTGACGGGGACAGTCTATGGCTACACCTTC. V and J are TRBV28 and TRBJ1-2, with TRBD1 matching over 7 bases. This CDR3 has 14 residues. CDR1 is MDHEN, CDR2 SYDVKM, per germline. Trimming cost V 3 bases and J 4 bases; bases outside gene matches: 5.